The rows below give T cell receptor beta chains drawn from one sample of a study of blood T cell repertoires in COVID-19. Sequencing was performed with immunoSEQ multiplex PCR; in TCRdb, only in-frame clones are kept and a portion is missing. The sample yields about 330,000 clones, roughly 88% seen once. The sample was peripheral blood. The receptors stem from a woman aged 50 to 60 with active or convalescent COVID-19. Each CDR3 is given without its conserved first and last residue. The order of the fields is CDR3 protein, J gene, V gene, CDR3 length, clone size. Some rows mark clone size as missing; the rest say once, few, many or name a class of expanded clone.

ASQPGGREKLF | TRBJ1-4 | TRBV19 | 11 | .
ASSSELAGTDTQY | TRBJ2-3 | TRBV5-1 | 13 | .
SVEDLGLAVTDTQY | TRBJ2-3 | TRBV29-1 | 14 | .
ASRPSQGNNSPLH | TRBJ1-6 | TRBV28 | 13 | .
ASSLSRLAGAGTGELF | TRBJ2-2 | TRBV13 | 16 | .
ASSQASASSYNEQF | TRBJ2-1 | TRBV4-1 | 14 | .
ASSSGKSTDTQY | TRBJ2-3 | TRBV11-3 | 12 | once
ASSLIPGYGYT | TRBJ1-2 | TRBV19 | 11 | once
ASSYQGGHSPLH | TRBJ1-6 | TRBV7-2 | 12 | .
ASSRGTGELF | TRBJ2-2 | TRBV25-1 | 10 | .
ASTQDLLNTGELF | TRBJ2-2 | TRBV27 | 13 | .
ASSSKQGAGEQY | TRBJ2-7 | TRBV11-2 | 12 | .
ASSLGTTNTGELF | TRBJ2-2 | TRBV5-1 | 13 | .
ASSLKGRPTEAF | TRBJ1-1 | TRBV18 | 12 | .
AWSVIRREWDTQY | TRBJ2-3 | TRBV30 | 13 | .
ASSLTDYPYGYT | TRBJ1-2 | TRBV7-9 | 12 | .
ASNTDSGNTIY | TRBJ1-3 | TRBV5-4 | 11 | .
ASSLDTDYGYT | TRBJ1-2 | TRBV3-1/TRBV3-2 | 11 | .
ASSDPTESSYNEQF | TRBJ2-1 | TRBV5-1 | 14 | .
ASTTSARVEGTQY | TRBJ2-3 | TRBV19 | 13 | .
ASSLAGNNSPLH | TRBJ1-6 | TRBV11-2 | 12 | few
AWRKSLPGNTIY | TRBJ1-3 | TRBV30 | 12 | .
ASSVGEKTEAF | TRBJ1-1 | TRBV9 | 11 | .
ASSMTGTMGPLH | TRBJ1-6 | TRBV5-1 | 12 | .
ASSQDQWRGASGYT | TRBJ1-2 | TRBV3-1/TRBV3-2 | 14 | .
ASSNAGTVLYGYT | TRBJ1-2 | TRBV7-2 | 13 | .
ASSTQGAENSPLH | TRBJ1-6 | TRBV7-9 | 13 | once
ASSLTSELGTDTQY | TRBJ2-3 | TRBV7-2 | 14 | .
ASSLDSGLGNTIY | TRBJ1-3 | TRBV11-3 | 13 | once